This is a list of T cell receptor beta chains from one sample in a study of T cell responses to AZD1222 COVID-19 vaccine. This table comes from immunoSEQ multiplex PCR, and its TCRdb copy is limited to in-frame clones, with some not included. Of around 30,000 clones listed, about 94% are singletons. Sequencing was performed on peripheral blood, taken on day 0 of AZD1222 vaccination. The receptors were sampled from an adult in good health. Both conserved end residues are trimmed from each CDR3.

j_call | v_call | cdr3_aa
TRBJ2-1 | TRBV25-1 | ASSPPRGRMDNEQF
TRBJ2-3 | TRBV12-3/TRBV12-4 | ASSFGGRGTQY
TRBJ1-2 | TRBV20-1 | SAHGGYT
TRBJ1-3 | TRBV29-1 | SVRGGNTIY
TRBJ2-5 | TRBV5-1 | ASSLEGSQETQY
TRBJ2-1 | TRBV3-1/TRBV3-2 | ASSHPQGGNNEQF
TRBJ2-3 | TRBV10-2 | ASSWTGGTDTQY
TRBJ1-5 | TRBV19 | ASTRREMSYSNQPQH
TRBJ2-7 | TRBV14 | ASSQEKGRQHSYEQY
TRBJ2-7 | TRBV5-4 | ASSSQGGIEQY
TRBJ1-5 | TRBV28 | ASSPRDRDQPQH
TRBJ1-4 | TRBV15 | ATSKTGGYANEKLF
TRBJ1-4 | TRBV7-8 | ASRSQGATNEKLF
TRBJ2-1 | TRBV2 | ASRGLASGNNEQF
TRBJ1-2 | TRBV28 | ASSPSSLYGYT
TRBJ1-2 | TRBV28 | ASSLGTGRYGYT
TRBJ1-6 | TRBV28 | ASSSLTLGQLRRGSPLH
TRBJ2-5 | TRBV9 | ASSVGQGLQETQY
TRBJ2-1 | TRBV10-2 | ASNPGLAVYNEQF
TRBJ2-2 | TRBV12-3/TRBV12-4 | ASTRTDTGELF
TRBJ1-2 | TRBV9 | ASSPMDRGDYGYT
TRBJ2-4 | TRBV11-2 | ASSLGSVAKNIQY
TRBJ2-7 | TRBV6-5 | ASSYPHGEQY
TRBJ1-2 | TRBV4-1 | ASSQADRGAYGYT
TRBJ2-1 | TRBV6-6 | ASSYGQGALENEQF
TRBJ1-5 | TRBV27 | ASSIVGGNQPQH